This T cell receptor beta chain was captured by sequencing in a study of vaccination and CD4 T cells after COVID-19. About the research overall: Stimulation of cells relied on overlapping spike peptides derived from SARS-CoV-2, HCoV-NL63, HCoV-OC43 and HCoV-229E.

Details on this clonotype: Its cognate antigen is unknown.

An Oncomine TCR Beta short-read assay was used to sequence the DNA from cultured CD4+ T cells. Using the QIAamp micro DNA kit, genomic DNA was extracted from the CD4+ T cells that had been cultured. MiXCR, applied by TCRdb to the PCR reads, yields one record per CDR3 protein. The sample has thousands of distinct CDR3 sequences, approximately 42% seen once; the top ten hold about 25%. Described treatment: roughly nine-day PBMC culture with coronavirus spike peptide pools or control peptides (ViraFEST assay). CD4+ T lymphocytes from the unexposed donor were collected before the COVID-19 pandemic (2011-2018). ViraFEST stimulated the growth of antigen-specific T cells using peptide pools and subsequently profiled their TCRs by sequencing. V shed 2 bases and J shed 9 bases, with 12 bases lying between them. CDR1 is SGHNT and CDR2 is YYREEE in the germline V gene (reference sequence). The CDR3 is 13 amino acids.

The receptor was derived from a human donor in good health. Sequenced input: CD4+ T cells from blood, cultured in vitro. This rearrangement joins TRBV5-4 to TRBJ2-1; no clear D gene. CDR3 DNA sequence: TGTGCCAGCAGCTTAGGCTCCTTTAGTGAGCAGTTCTTC. Protein sequence: CASSLGSFSEQFF. Filled out from reference TRBV5-4 and TRBJ2-1, the complete variable domain reads ETGVTQSPTHLIKTRGQQVTLRCSSQSGHNTVSWYQQALGQGPQFIFQYYREEENGRGNFPPRFSGLQFPNYSSELNVNALELDDSALYLCASSLGSFSEQFFGPGTRLTVL.